Below, 3 T cell receptor beta chains from the same sample are listed, as sequenced in a study of blood T cell repertoires in COVID-19. TCRdb's copy holds only in-frame clones and misses some; the assay was immunoSEQ multiplex PCR. Of about 200,000 clones in the sample, roughly 86% are singletons; the top ten hold 5% to 7%. The sample comprised PBMCs or T cells enriched from blood (not recorded which). These receptors were obtained from a man aged 35 to 55 with acute COVID-19.

This clone was seen a handful of times. The rearrangement uses TRBV29-1 and TRBJ1-1; a weak D match, TRBD1 (5 bases). The CDR3 consists of 14 residues. V was pared by 5 bases and J by 5 bases, with 18 bases between. Germline-derived CDR1 and CDR2 are SQVTM and ANQGSEA. The DNA of the CDR3 is TGCAGCGTTTCTACCGCCGGGGCGGGAACTGAAGCTTTCTTT. Translation gives CSVSTAGAGTEAFF.

The chain links TRBV19 to TRBJ2-7; TRBD1 aligns across 11 bases. Trimming removed 4 bases from V and 2 bases from J; junction bases left unmatched: 7. CDR1 and CDR2 (germline): LNHDA, SQIVND (reference sequence). The CDR3 has 16 residues. DNA of the CDR3: TGTGCCAGTAGTACCGGGCCGGGACAGGGGGCCTACGAGCAGTACTTC. Translating gives CASSTGPGQGAYEQYF.

The chain couples TRBV20-1 to TRBJ2-5; no firm D call. CDR3 size: 12 residues. Per the germline V gene, CDR1 is DFQATT and CDR2 is SNEGSKA (reference sequence). Trimming shortened V by 3 bases and J by 3 bases, and 8 bases separated the two germline ends. This CDR3 reads CSASRVEETQYF. CDR3 DNA sequence: TGCAGTGCTAGTCGAGTAGAAGAGACCCAGTACTTC.